Sequencing of this T cell receptor (beta chain) was carried out in a study of blood T cell repertoires in COVID-19. Study at large: Both acute and convalescent COVID-19 samples were obtained from the United States, Italy and Spain. In each case, the material was cDNA or gDNA derived from T cells, B-cell-depleted T cells, or PBMCs.

This CDR3 is built from 18 residues. CDR1 is MNHNS and CDR2 is SASEGT in the germline V gene. The ends lost 3 bases at V and 0 bases at J; junction bases unmatched: 8. The sample holds many counts of this clone. Authors' processing steps: Counts of nucleated cells, estimated from reference gene primer amplification, were obtained. The protocol was immunoSEQ multiplex PCR, while the TCRdb copy is restricted to in-frame clones and leaves out a portion. Clone size and V and J calls were adopted from that table, with D and trimming inferred from the DNA. This sample carries about 140,000 clones, roughly 80% of them seen once, and the ten largest clones take roughly 9%.

The V gene is TRBV6-1, the J gene TRBJ1-2; 12 nucleotides line up with TRBD1. The sequence came from a woman aged 50 to 60 with active or convalescent COVID-19. The sample comprised peripheral blood. The CDR3 region is CASSDHAGTGGSNYGYTF. The DNA of the CDR3 is TGTGCCAGCAGTGACCATGCCGGGACAGGGGGCTCTAACTATGGCTACACCTTC.